These T cell receptor beta chains were read from a single sample in a study of T cells in narcolepsy. Assay: immunoSEQ multiplex PCR; the TCRdb copy retains only in-frame clones and omits some. Here the sample spans 20,000 to 30,000 clones, 81% being singletons. Sequenced input: memory (CD45RA-) CD4+ T cells from blood. These receptors all come from a human donor in good health. CDR3s include the opening cysteine and the closing phenylalanine or tryptophan. D genes are given only for firm matches. The size of a clone is reported for some rows only, either as once, few or many, or as a class for expanded clones.

j_gene	v_gene	d_gene	abundance	CDR3aa	CDR3nt
TRBJ2-5	TRBV30	NA	NA	CAWRADGTQYF	TGTGCCTGGAGGGCCGACGGGACCCAGTACTTC
TRBJ1-5	TRBV9	NA	NA	CASSPQGWDQPQHF	TGTGCCAGCAGCCCACAGGGTTGGGATCAGCCCCAGCATTTT
TRBJ2-7	TRBV14	NA	NA	CASSLLTANGGYEQYF	TGTGCCAGCAGCCTTCTCACTGCTAACGGAGGCTACGAGCAGTACTTC
TRBJ2-5	TRBV7-3	NA	NA	CASSTNSGGPETQYF	TGTGCCAGCAGCACCAACTCCGGGGGCCCAGAGACCCAGTACTTC
TRBJ2-3	TRBV19	NA	few	CASSIRDTQYF	TGTGCCAGTAGTATAAGGGATACGCAGTATTTT
TRBJ2-3	TRBV6-1	TRBD1	NA	CASSVQTGGGTDTQYF	TGTGCCAGCAGTGTACAGACAGGGGGAGGCACAGATACGCAGTATTTT
TRBJ1-1	TRBV23-1	NA	NA	CASSPRLRGANTEAFF	TGCGCCAGCAGTCCACGGCTTCGGGGGGCGAACACTGAAGCTTTCTTT
TRBJ2-3	TRBV28	TRBD2	NA	CATTARGLATDTQYF	TGTGCCACCACAGCCCGGGGACTAGCCACAGATACGCAGTATTTT
TRBJ1-2	TRBV7-9	NA	once	CASSGYGYTF	TGTGCCAGCAGCGGCTATGGCTACACCTTC
TRBJ2-2	TRBV4-3	TRBD2	NA	CASSQDTGGPGTGELFF	TGCGCCAGCAGCCAAGATACGGGGGGGCCGGGGACCGGGGAGCTGTTTTTT
TRBJ2-2	TRBV9	NA	NA	CASSVGSTTGELFF	TGTGCCAGCAGCGTTGGGAGCACCACCGGGGAGCTGTTTTTT
TRBJ1-4	TRBV5-1	NA	medium-sized	CASSLSVQDQGKLFF	TGCGCCAGCAGCTTGTCGGTACAAGACCAAGGAAAACTGTTTTTT
TRBJ2-2	TRBV7-3	TRBD1	once	CASSLTGGARTNTGELFF	TGTGCCAGCAGCTTAACAGGGGGCGCTCGCACGAACACCGGGGAGCTGTTTTTT
TRBJ1-5	TRBV28	NA	NA	CASNSPAEGGDQPQHF	TGTGCCAGCAATTCCCCCGCTGAAGGGGGGGATCAGCCCCAGCATTTT
TRBJ2-3	TRBV7-6	NA	NA	CASSPMTSTDTQYF	TGTGCCAGCAGCCCCATGACTAGCACAGATACGCAGTATTTT
TRBJ1-5	TRBV7-8	NA	NA	CASSPVGGINQPQHF	TGTGCCAGCAGCCCCGTGGGGGGGATCAATCAGCCCCAGCATTTT
TRBJ2-7	TRBV4-3	NA	NA	CASSQGPGSQSSYEQYF	TGCGCCAGCAGCCAAGGTCCAGGGAGCCAAAGCTCCTACGAGCAGTACTTC
TRBJ2-1	TRBV10-3	TRBD2	once	CAISESGGRSSYNEQFF	TGTGCCATCAGTGAGTCGGGAGGGAGGAGCTCCTACAATGAGCAGTTCTTC
TRBJ1-1	TRBV11-3	NA	NA	CASSLDSRTEAFF	TGTGCCAGCAGCTTAGATAGCAGGACTGAAGCTTTCTTT
TRBJ1-2	TRBV19	NA	NA	CASSRDKSYGYTF	TGTGCCAGTAGTAGGGACAAGTCCTATGGCTACACCTTC
TRBJ2-2	TRBV30	NA	NA	CAQVDFFTGELFF	TGTGCCCAGGTGGACTTCTTCACCGGGGAGCTGTTTTTT
TRBJ1-3	TRBV9	NA	NA	CASSSADYSGNTIYF	TGTGCCAGCAGCTCGGCCGATTACTCTGGAAACACCATATATTTT
TRBJ2-3	TRBV11-3	NA	once	CASSLGRSTDTQYF	TGTGCCAGCAGCTTAGGCAGGAGCACAGATACGCAGTATTTT
TRBJ2-2	TRBV5-1	NA	few	CASSYREVDGELFF	TGCGCCAGCAGTTATAGGGAGGTGGACGGGGAGCTGTTTTTT
TRBJ2-7	TRBV6-6	NA	few	CASSYGEASEF	TGTGCCAGCAGTTACGGCGAGGCTAGCGAATTC
TRBJ2-5	TRBV9	NA	NA	CASSVGTQGGETQYF	TGTGCCAGCAGCGTCGGGACACAAGGCGGGGAGACCCAGTACTTC
TRBJ2-1	TRBV29-1	TRBD2	NA	CSVGGGLAGTSYNEQFF	TGCAGCGTTGGAGGGGGGCTAGCGGGCACCTCCTACAATGAGCAGTTCTTC
TRBJ2-2	TRBV19	TRBD1	NA	CASTRGDRDTGELFF	TGTGCCAGTACCAGGGGAGACAGGGACACCGGGGAGCTGTTTTTT
TRBJ2-7	TRBV7-9	NA	NA	CASSGGRYEQYF	TGTGCCAGCAGCGGGGGGAGGTACGAGCAGTACTTC
TRBJ2-5	TRBV9	NA	NA	CASSVQAGETQYF	TGTGCCAGCAGCGTACAAGCGGGAGAGACCCAGTACTTC
TRBJ2-5	TRBV7-3	TRBD1	NA	CASSLNRGQGQETQYF	TGTGCCAGCAGCTTAAACCGGGGACAGGGACAAGAGACCCAGTACTTC
TRBJ2-5	TRBV12-5	NA	NA	CASGLPTGGVGETQYF	TGTGCTAGTGGTTTGCCCACGGGTGGAGTTGGGGAGACCCAGTACTTC
TRBJ2-3	TRBV5-6	TRBD2	NA	CASSFLAGEEADTQYF	TGTGCCAGCAGCTTCTTAGCGGGAGAAGAGGCAGATACGCAGTATTTT
TRBJ2-7	TRBV7-8	NA	NA	CASSLGVGEQYF	TGTGCCAGCAGCTTAGGAGTGGGGGAGCAGTACTTC
TRBJ2-7	TRBV10-2	NA	NA	CASSDRGRNYEQYF	TGCGCCAGCAGTGATCGGGGGAGAAACTACGAGCAGTACTTC
TRBJ2-5	TRBV7-3	NA	NA	CASSLTATGRETQYF	TGTGCCAGCAGCTTAACCGCCACGGGGAGGGAGACCCAGTACTTC
TRBJ2-7	TRBV7-8	TRBD2	NA	CASSLGQREYEQYF	TGTGCCAGCAGCTTAGGGCAGCGGGAGTACGAGCAGTACTTC
TRBJ1-2	TRBV18	NA	NA	CASSPTGSANYGYTF	TGTGCCAGCTCACCCACAGGTTCAGCTAACTATGGCTACACCTTC
TRBJ2-3	TRBV11-3	TRBD2	NA	CASSPGLGFTDTQYF	TGTGCCAGCAGCCCCGGACTAGGATTCACAGATACGCAGTATTTT
TRBJ2-2	TRBV12-5	NA	NA	CASGFRSPITGELFF	TGTGCTAGTGGTTTCCGTTCCCCCATCACCGGGGAGCTGTTTTTT
TRBJ2-3	TRBV19	NA	NA	CASSGSTDTQYF	TGTGCCAGTAGTGGGAGCACAGATACGCAGTATTTT